A selection of T cell receptor beta chains follows, all from one sample in a study of T cell changes during pregnancy in multiple sclerosis. Sequenced by immunoSEQ multiplex PCR; TCRdb stores in-frame clones only, minus some. The sample shows approximately 24,000 clones, around nine tenths of them seen only once. Sequencing used CD4+ T cells from peripheral blood mononuclear cells, obtained in the second trimester of pregnancy. These receptors came from a female donor in good health, enrolled as a control in a pregnancy study. The CDR3 runs from the conserved cysteine through the conserved F or W. A D gene is named only where the DNA matches it firmly. Part of the rows lack a size; the others show once, few, many or a class for expanded clones.

clone_size j_call v_call d_call cdr3_aa cdr3_nt
NA TRBJ1-3 TRBV6-5 NA CASSRNKAGNTIYF TGTGCCAGCAGTCGCAATAAAGCGGGAAACACCATATATTTT
NA TRBJ2-6 TRBV2 TRBD1 CASSEWDRGLYGANVLTF TGTGCCAGCAGTGAATGGGACAGGGGGCTGTATGGGGCCAACGTCCTGACTTTC
NA TRBJ2-7 TRBV18 NA CASSRQFPYEQYF TGTGCCAGCTCTCGACAGTTCCCCTACGAGCAGTACTTC
NA TRBJ1-1 TRBV14 NA CASSQAGAGAFF TGTGCCAGCAGCCAAGCCGGTGCGGGAGCTTTCTTT
NA TRBJ2-7 TRBV14 NA CASSQWAGIGEQYF TGTGCCAGCAGCCAATGGGCAGGGATAGGTGAGCAGTACTTC
NA TRBJ2-5 TRBV5-1 NA CASSSLAETQYF TGCGCCAGCAGCTCCCTTGCGGAGACCCAGTACTTC
NA TRBJ1-2 TRBV6-6 NA CASIMQGIYGYTF TGTGCCAGCATCATGCAGGGCATCTATGGCTACACCTTC
NA TRBJ1-1 TRBV6-6 NA CASRADMNTEAFF TGTGCCAGCAGAGCGGATATGAACACTGAAGCTTTCTTT
few TRBJ2-3 TRBV9 TRBD1 CASSPGTGGGRDTQYF TGTGCCAGCAGCCCGGGGACAGGGGGCGGACGTGATACGCAGTATTTT
NA TRBJ2-7 TRBV5-4 NA CASSFQVNSYEQYF TGTGCCAGCAGCTTTCAGGTGAACTCCTACGAGCAGTACTTC
NA TRBJ2-1 TRBV2 TRBD1 CASGQGEAGEQFF TGTGCCAGCGGACAGGGGGAAGCGGGTGAGCAGTTCTTC
NA TRBJ2-5 TRBV5-6 TRBD2 CASSGGSGRLQETQYF TGTGCCAGCAGCGGCGGGAGCGGGAGGCTCCAAGAGACCCAGTACTTC
NA TRBJ2-5 TRBV4-1 NA CASSRDGGPETQYF TGCGCCAGCAGCCGCGACGGGGGTCCGGAGACCCAGTACTTC
NA TRBJ1-1 TRBV10-3 TRBD1 CAIRGQGIEAFF TGTGCCATTAGGGGACAGGGGATTGAAGCTTTCTTT
NA TRBJ2-1 TRBV14 NA CASSARYNEQFF TGTGCCAGCAGCGCCCGGTACAATGAGCAGTTCTTC
NA TRBJ1-3 TRBV4-2 NA CASSRGSGGAGNTIYF TGTGCCAGCAGCCGGGGGTCGGGGGGGGCTGGAAACACCATATATTTT
NA TRBJ2-3 TRBV4-2 TRBD2 CASSQELAGGADTQYF TGTGCCAGCAGCCAAGAACTAGCGGGGGGGGCAGATACGCAGTATTTT
once TRBJ2-5 TRBV5-5 TRBD2 CASSSLAGGETQYF TGTGCCAGCAGCTCACTAGCGGGGGGGGAGACCCAGTACTTC
NA TRBJ1-3 TRBV6-1 TRBD1 CASSSGGATGNTIYF TGTGCCAGCTCATCAGGGGGCGCAACGGGAAACACCATATATTTT
NA TRBJ2-7 TRBV16 TRBD1 CASSQSDRGLPYEQYF TGTGCCAGCAGCCAATCGGACAGGGGCCTTCCCTACGAGCAGTACTTC
once TRBJ2-3 TRBV6-4 TRBD2 CASSSGGAGSSTDTQYF TGTGCCAGCAGCAGCGGGGGGGCCGGGAGTAGCACAGATACGCAGTATTTT
NA TRBJ1-6 TRBV2 NA CASRPGGTNSPLHF TGTGCCAGCAGACCGGGAGGAACTAATTCACCCCTCCACTTT
NA TRBJ2-3 TRBV5-1 TRBD1 CASSGQGQGTDTQYF TGCGCCAGCAGTGGACAGGGTCAGGGCACAGATACGCAGTATTTT
NA TRBJ2-2 TRBV4-1 TRBD2 CASSRQLRGSGVLNTGELFF TGCGCCAGCAGCCGACAATTAAGGGGTAGCGGGGTCCTAAACACCGGGGAGCTGTTTTTT
NA TRBJ1-1 TRBV6-5 NA CASSYSPELNTEAFF TGTGCCAGCAGTTACTCGCCGGAGCTGAACACTGAAGCTTTCTTT
once TRBJ1-5 TRBV7-2 NA CASSQQGLSNQPQHF TGTGCCAGCAGTCAGCAGGGGCTTAGCAATCAGCCCCAGCATTTT
NA TRBJ2-7 TRBV9 TRBD1 CASSPDRMGEQYF TGTGCCAGCAGCCCGGACAGGATGGGCGAGCAGTACTTC
NA TRBJ1-2 TRBV6-5 TRBD1 CASSRTGDGYTF TGTGCCAGCAGTCGGACAGGGGATGGCTACACCTTC
NA TRBJ2-5 TRBV5-6 NA CASRVSGGGETQYF TGTGCCAGCAGAGTAAGTGGAGGCGGGGAGACCCAGTACTTC